This T cell receptor (beta chain) was profiled in a study of cytotoxic CD8 clonotypes in ibrutinib-treated CLL. Study details: Investigators collected response samples after a median about 12 months of treatment, range 6 to 36. Mean values per sample were around 250,000 productive templates and more than 90,000 productive rearrangements.

Clones were read by immunoSEQ multiplex PCR, and TCRdb kept only the in-frame ones, dropping some. The table records 65,000 to 95,000 clones, about 86% of them present only once. Overall study results and limits: Shared public clonotypes were rare, and on treatment they either got smaller or stayed the same.

TCR beta libraries used about 2 micrograms of genomic DNA from cryopreserved PBMCs. Comment on this clone: No antigen is known for it.

The sequencing used PBMCs, collected before ibrutinib treatment. This receptor was identified in a human donor with chronic lymphocytic leukemia.

The CDR3 DNA is TGTGCCTGGAGCTTTCCCTCAGGTGGAGCTTTCTTT. Its protein is CAWSFPSGGAFF. The chain carries TRBV30 and TRBJ1-1; D is uncertain. Germline V gene sequence: CDR1 GTSNPN, CDR2 SVGIG (reference sequence). The CDR3 runs to 12 residues. Trimming removed 3 bases at V and 10 bases at J, with 15 bases between.